This is a list of T cell receptor beta chains from one sample in a study of CD8 T cells in ankylosing spondylitis. TCRdb used MiXCR to reprocess the 5' RACE reads, holding one entry per CDR3 protein. The sample lists 330,000 or so distinct CDR3 sequences, 6.5% to 10% occurring once. Specimen: blood, either unsorted or a sorted T cell fraction (not recorded which). The receptors originated from a male donor with ankylosing spondylitis. CDR3s include the opening cysteine and the closing phenylalanine or tryptophan. D genes are given only for firm matches. A clone size is listed for some rows: how often the clone was seen (once, few, many), or a class if it is expanded.

v_gene	abundance	j_gene	d_gene	CDR3aa	CDR3nt
TRBV9	few	TRBJ2-3	NA	CASSVEWETTQYF	TGTGCCAGCAGCGTAGAATGGGAAACTACGCAGTATTTT
TRBV20-1	NA	TRBJ2-5	TRBD1	CSAPDRADLTQYF	TGCAGTGCTCCGGACAGGGCTGATCTGACCCAGTACTTC
TRBV3-1	NA	TRBJ1-5	NA	CASSQTPPGSNQPQHF	TGTGCCAGCAGCCAAACACCGCCAGGTAGCAATCAGCCCCAGCATTTT
TRBV9	NA	TRBJ1-1	NA	CASSLIPDGNTEAFF	TGTGCCAGCAGCCTAATCCCGGACGGGAACACTGAAGCTTTCTTT
TRBV24-1	few	TRBJ1-5	NA	CATSEQASNQPQHF	TGTGCCACCAGTGAGCAGGCTAGCAATCAGCCCCAGCATTTT
TRBV5-1	NA	TRBJ2-5	NA	CASSFAQLREIEQETQYF	TGCGCCAGCAGCTTTGCCCAACTACGGGAGATCGAGCAAGAGACCCAGTACTTC
TRBV10-3	many	TRBJ2-7	TRBD1	CAMKMGQGAYEQYF	TGTGCCATGAAGATGGGACAGGGGGCCTACGAGCAGTACTTC
TRBV29-1	many	TRBJ2-7	NA	CSVTDRRSSSYEQYF	TGCAGCGTAACCGATCGACGGTCGAGCTCCTACGAGCAGTACTTC
TRBV25-1	few	TRBJ1-1	NA	CASSEPGGGTEAFF	TGTGCCAGCAGTGAGCCCGGGGGGGGAACTGAAGCTTTCTTT
TRBV9	few	TRBJ2-7	NA	CASSVAGAPPYEQYF	TGTGCCAGCAGCGTAGCGGGAGCTCCCCCCTACGAGCAGTACTTC
TRBV29-1	NA	TRBJ2-7	TRBD1	CSVGQGDYEQYF	TGCAGCGTTGGGCAGGGGGACTACGAGCAGTACTTC
TRBV5-1	few	TRBJ2-7	NA	CASSSGRGGEQYF	TGCGCCAGCAGCTCTGGACGTGGTGGTGAGCAGTACTTC
TRBV11-2	many	TRBJ2-7	NA	CASTTPTEPYEQYF	TGTGCCAGCACGACCCCGACGGAGCCCTACGAGCAGTACTTC
TRBV3-1	many	TRBJ1-5	NA	CASSPRGNQPQHF	TGTGCCAGCAGCCCAAGGGGGAATCAGCCCCAGCATTTT
TRBV3-1	few	TRBJ2-5	NA	CASSQAGAAETQYF	TGTGCCAGCAGCCAAGCGGGAGCGGCAGAGACCCAGTACTTC
TRBV10-3	many	TRBJ2-4	NA	CAISEVGGGDIQYF	TGTGCCATCAGTGAAGTGGGAGGAGGGGACATTCAGTACTTC
TRBV18	few	TRBJ2-1	TRBD2	CASSPGLVNYNEQFF	TGTGCCAGCTCACCGGGACTAGTGAACTACAATGAGCAGTTCTTC
TRBV28	few	TRBJ2-7	NA	CASSSPDGYYEQYF	TGTGCCAGCAGTTCCCCGGACGGCTACTACGAGCAGTACTTC
TRBV24-1	few	TRBJ2-1	TRBD2	CATEGGRGNEQFF	TGTGCCACCGAGGGCGGGAGGGGGAATGAGCAGTTCTTC
TRBV7-3	NA	TRBJ2-1	TRBD2	CASSNGRGNEQFF	TGTGCCAGCAGTAACGGGAGGGGCAATGAGCAGTTCTTC
TRBV20-1	few	TRBJ1-5	NA	CSASQSYSNQPQHF	TGCAGTGCCTCACAGAGTTATAGCAATCAGCCCCAGCATTTT
TRBV29-1	many	TRBJ2-7	TRBD2	CSVEDLASGEQYF	TGCAGCGTTGAAGATCTTGCTAGCGGCGAGCAGTACTTC
TRBV7-9	few	TRBJ2-1	NA	CASSFPRRNEQFF	TGTGCCAGCAGCTTCCCTAGGAGGAATGAGCAGTTCTTC
TRBV7-9	NA	TRBJ2-1	NA	CASSSRGHLGGEQFF	TGTGCCAGCAGCTCCCGAGGGCATCTGGGGGGTGAGCAGTTCTTC
TRBV4-1	many	TRBJ2-7	TRBD1	CASSLGQGNHQYEQYF	TGCGCCAGCAGCCTCGGACAGGGAAACCATCAGTACGAGCAGTACTTC
TRBV5-6	NA	TRBJ2-7	TRBD2	CASSSTSTVSYEQYF	TGTGCCAGCAGTTCGACTAGCACGGTCTCCTACGAGCAGTACTTC
TRBV2	NA	TRBJ1-3	TRBD1	CASDRETGNTIYF	TGTGCCAGCGACAGGGAAACTGGAAACACCATATATTTT